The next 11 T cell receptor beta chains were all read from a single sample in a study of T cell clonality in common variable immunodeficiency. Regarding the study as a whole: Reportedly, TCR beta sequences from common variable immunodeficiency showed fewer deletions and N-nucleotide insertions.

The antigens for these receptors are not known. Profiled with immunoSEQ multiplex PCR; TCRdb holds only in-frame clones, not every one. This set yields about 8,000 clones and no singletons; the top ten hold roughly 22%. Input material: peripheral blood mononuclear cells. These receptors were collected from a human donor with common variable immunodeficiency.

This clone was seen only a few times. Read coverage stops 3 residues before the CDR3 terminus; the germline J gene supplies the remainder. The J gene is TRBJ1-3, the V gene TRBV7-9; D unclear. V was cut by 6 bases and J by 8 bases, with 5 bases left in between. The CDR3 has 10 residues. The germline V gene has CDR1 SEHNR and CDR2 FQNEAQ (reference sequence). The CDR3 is CASSLDTIYF. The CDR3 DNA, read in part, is TGTGCCAGCAGTCTTGACACC.

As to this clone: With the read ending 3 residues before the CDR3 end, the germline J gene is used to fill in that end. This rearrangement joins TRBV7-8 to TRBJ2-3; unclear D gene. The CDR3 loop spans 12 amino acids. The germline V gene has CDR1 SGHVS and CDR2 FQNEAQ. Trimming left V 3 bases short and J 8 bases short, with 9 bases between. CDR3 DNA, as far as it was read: TGTGCCAGCAGCTTCGTCGGTAGTACG. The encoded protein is CASSFVGST. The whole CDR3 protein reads CASSFVGSTQYF.

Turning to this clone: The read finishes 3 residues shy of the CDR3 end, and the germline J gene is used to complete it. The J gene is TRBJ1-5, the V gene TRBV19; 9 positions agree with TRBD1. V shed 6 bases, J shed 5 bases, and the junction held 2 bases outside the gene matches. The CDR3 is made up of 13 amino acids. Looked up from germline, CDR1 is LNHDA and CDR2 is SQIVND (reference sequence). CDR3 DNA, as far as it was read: TGTGCCAGTAGCAGGGACAGGGATCAGCCC. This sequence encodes CASSRDRDQP. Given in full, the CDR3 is CASSRDRDQPQHF.

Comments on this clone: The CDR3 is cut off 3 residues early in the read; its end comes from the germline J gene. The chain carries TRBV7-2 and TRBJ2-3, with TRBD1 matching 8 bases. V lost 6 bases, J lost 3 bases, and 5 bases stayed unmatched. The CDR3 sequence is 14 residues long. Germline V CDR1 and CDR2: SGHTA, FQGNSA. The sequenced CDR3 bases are TGTGCCAGCAGTAACCGGGACAGGACAGATACG. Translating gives CASSNRDRTDT. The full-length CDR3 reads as CASSNRDRTDTQYF.

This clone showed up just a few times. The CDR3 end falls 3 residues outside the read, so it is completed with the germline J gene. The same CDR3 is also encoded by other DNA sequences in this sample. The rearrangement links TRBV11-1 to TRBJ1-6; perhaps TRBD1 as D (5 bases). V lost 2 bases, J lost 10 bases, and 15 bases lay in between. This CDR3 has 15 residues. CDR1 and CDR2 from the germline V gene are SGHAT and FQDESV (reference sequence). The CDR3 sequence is CASSLSARAASPLHF. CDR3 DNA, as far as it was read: TGTGCCAGCAGCTTATCCGCCAGGGCTGCGTCACCC. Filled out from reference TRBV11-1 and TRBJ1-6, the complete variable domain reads EAEVAQSPRYKITEKSQAVAFWCDPISGHATLYWYRQILGQGPELLVQFQDESVVDDSQLPKDRFSAERLKGVDSTLKIQPAELGDSAMYLCASSLSARAASPLHFGNGTRLTVT.

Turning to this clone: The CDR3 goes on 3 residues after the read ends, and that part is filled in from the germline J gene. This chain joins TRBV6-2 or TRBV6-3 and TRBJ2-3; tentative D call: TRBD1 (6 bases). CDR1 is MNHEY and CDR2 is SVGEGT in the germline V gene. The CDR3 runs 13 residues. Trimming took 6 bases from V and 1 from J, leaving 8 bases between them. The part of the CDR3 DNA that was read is TGTGCCAGCAGGGACAGTCGCACAGATACG. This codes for CASRDSRTDT. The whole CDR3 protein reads CASRDSRTDTQYF.

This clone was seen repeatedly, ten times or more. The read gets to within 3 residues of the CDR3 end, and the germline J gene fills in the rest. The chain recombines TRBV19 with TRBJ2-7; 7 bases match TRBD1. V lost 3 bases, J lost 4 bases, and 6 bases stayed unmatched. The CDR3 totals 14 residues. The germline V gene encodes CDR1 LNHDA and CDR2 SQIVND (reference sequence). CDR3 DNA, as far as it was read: TGTGCCAGTAGTATTAGGGACAGCGAGTACGAG. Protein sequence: CASSIRDSEYE. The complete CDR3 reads CASSIRDSEYEQYF.

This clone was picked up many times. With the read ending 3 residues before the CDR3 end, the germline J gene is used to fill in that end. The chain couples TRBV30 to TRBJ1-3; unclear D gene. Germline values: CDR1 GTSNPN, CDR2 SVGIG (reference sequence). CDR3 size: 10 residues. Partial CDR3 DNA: TGTGCCTGGAGAGGAGCGTCA. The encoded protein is CAWRGAS. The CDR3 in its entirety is CAWRGASIYF.

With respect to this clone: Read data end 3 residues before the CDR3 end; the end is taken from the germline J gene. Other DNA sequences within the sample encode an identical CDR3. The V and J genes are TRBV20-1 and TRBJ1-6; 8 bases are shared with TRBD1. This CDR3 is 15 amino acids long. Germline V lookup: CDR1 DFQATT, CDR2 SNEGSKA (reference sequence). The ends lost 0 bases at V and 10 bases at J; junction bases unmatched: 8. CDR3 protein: CSARDQTGERSPLHF. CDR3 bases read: TGCAGTGCTAGAGACCAGACAGGGGAAAGATCACCC.

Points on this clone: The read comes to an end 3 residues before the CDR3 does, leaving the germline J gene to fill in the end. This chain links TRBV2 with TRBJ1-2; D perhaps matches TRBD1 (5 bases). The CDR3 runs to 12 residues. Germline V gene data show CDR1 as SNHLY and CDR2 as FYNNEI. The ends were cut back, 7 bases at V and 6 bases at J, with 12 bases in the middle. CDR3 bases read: TGTGCCAGCACTTCCGGGGGGGATGGC. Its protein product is CASTSGGDG. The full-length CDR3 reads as CASTSGGDGYTF.

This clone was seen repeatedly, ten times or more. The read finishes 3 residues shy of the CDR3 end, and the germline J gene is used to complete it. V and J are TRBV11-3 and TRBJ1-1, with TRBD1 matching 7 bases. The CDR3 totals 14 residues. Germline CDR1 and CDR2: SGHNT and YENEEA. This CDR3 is CASSLRDSTSEAFF. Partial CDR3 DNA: TGTGCCAGCAGCCTCCGGGACAGTACTTCCGAA.